This T cell receptor beta chain was identified during a study of tumor and adjacent non-tumor tissue in lung cancer. Whole-study context: The cohort had approximately 12 adenocarcinoma, 2 squamous cell and 1 small cell patients.

The template was RNA from unsorted bulk tissue. The library came from three nested PCR rounds adapted from ARM-PCR protocols. TCRdb recomputed calls from the multiplex PCR reads with MiXCR, one row per CDR3 protein. The table shows about 76,000 distinct CDR3 sequences, with about two thirds occurring only once. Source material: lung tumor tissue. This clonotype was sampled from a woman in her 70s with non-small cell lung cancer.

The CDR3 loop is CANTPGRGINGYTF. In DNA form, the CDR3 reads TGTGCAAACACCCCGGGACGGGGGATTAATGGCTACACCTTC. The rearrangement links TRBV12-3 or TRBV12-4 to TRBJ1-2; weak D call: TRBD1 (5 bases). The length of the CDR3 is 14 residues.